The sample holds one count of the clone carrying this T cell receptor (beta chain). Original analysis: Amplification from reference gene primers served as the basis for estimated nucleated cell counts. Profiling relied on immunoSEQ multiplex PCR, and the TCRdb table lists in-frame clones only, not all of them. That table is the source of V, J and clone size, and D and trimming were worked out from the DNA. The table includes tens of thousands of clones, 79% detected once. The data belong to a study of blood T cell repertoires in COVID-19. Study background: The study drew acute and convalescent COVID-19 samples from the United States, Italy and Spain. The cDNA or gDNA used as material had been derived from T cells, B-cell-depleted T cells, or PBMCs.

Germline V gene data show CDR1 as SGHVS and CDR2 as FNYEAQ. This CDR3 contains 16 residues. J lost 1 base, V lost 2 bases, and 2 bases had no gene match. The specimen was peripheral blood. The sequence was collected from a woman aged 80 or over with acute or convalescent COVID-19. This chain joins TRBV7-6 and TRBJ2-2; the match to TRBD2 covers 9 bases. In nucleotides, the CDR3 is TGTGCCAGCAGCTTACGGACTAGCGAGAACACCGGGGAGCTGTTTTTT. Translation: CASSLRTSENTGELFF.